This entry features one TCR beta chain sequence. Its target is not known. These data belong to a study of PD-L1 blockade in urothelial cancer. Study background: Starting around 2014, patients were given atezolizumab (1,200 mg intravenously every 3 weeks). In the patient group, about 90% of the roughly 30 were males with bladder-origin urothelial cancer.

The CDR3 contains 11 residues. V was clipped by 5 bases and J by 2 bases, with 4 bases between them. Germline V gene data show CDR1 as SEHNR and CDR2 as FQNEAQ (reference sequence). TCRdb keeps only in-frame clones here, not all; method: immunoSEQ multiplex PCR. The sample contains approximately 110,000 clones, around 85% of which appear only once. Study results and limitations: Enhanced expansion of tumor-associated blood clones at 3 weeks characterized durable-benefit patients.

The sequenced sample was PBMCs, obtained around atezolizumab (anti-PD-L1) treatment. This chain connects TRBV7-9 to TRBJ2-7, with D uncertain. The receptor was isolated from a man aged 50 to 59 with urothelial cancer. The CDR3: CASSPAYEQYF. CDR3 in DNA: TGTGCCAGCAGCCCAGCCTACGAGCAGTACTTC. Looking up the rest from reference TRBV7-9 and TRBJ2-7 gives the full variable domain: DTGVSQNPRHKITKRGQNVTFRCDPISEHNRLYWYRQTLGQGPEFLTYFQNEAQLEKSRLLSDRFSAERPKGSFSTLEIQRTEQGDSAMYLCASSPAYEQYFGPGTRLTVT.